This T cell receptor beta chain was identified in a study of blood T cell repertoires in COVID-19. Across the whole study: Acute-phase and convalescent COVID-19 samples originated in the United States, Italy and Spain. The cDNA or gDNA used as material had been derived from T cells, B-cell-depleted T cells, or PBMCs.

This clone was recorded a few times. Per the original methods: Amplification from reference gene primers served as the basis for estimated nucleated cell counts. Assay used: immunoSEQ multiplex PCR; TCRdb lists only in-frame clones, some missing. The V and J calls and the clone size are those of that table, but D and trimming were determined from the DNA. The sample gives 140,000 or so clones, 65% to 90% of which show up once; around 9.6% is in the top ten. The specimen sequenced was peripheral blood. The clonotype comes from a man aged 55 to 70 with active or convalescent COVID-19.

The CDR3 nucleotides are TGTGCCAGCAGTTTTACGGGAATAGATACGCAGTATTTT. This encodes CASSFTGIDTQYF. The gene calls are TRBV27 and TRBJ2-3; TRBD2 might be the D (5 bases). CDR1 is MNHEY, CDR2 SMNVEV, per germline (reference sequence). The CDR3 length is 13 residues. Trimming stripped 3 bases from V and 5 bases from J, with 9 bases between.